This T cell receptor beta chain was identified in a study of blood T cell repertoires in COVID-19. Study-level information: The samples span acute and convalescent COVID-19 from the United States, Italy and Spain.

Original methodology: Nucleated cell counts were estimated from reference gene primer amplification. Profiled with immunoSEQ multiplex PCR; TCRdb holds only in-frame clones, not every one. V, J and clone size are taken as reported in that table, and D and trimming were inferred from the DNA itself. The sample consists of 410,000 or so clones, over 75% of them appearing once. V trimming: 8 bases; J trimming: 5 bases; junction bases outside the gene matches: 4. Germline CDR1 MNHEY, CDR2 SVGAGI. This CDR3 spans 13 amino acids. This receptor was identified in a woman aged 35 to 49 with COVID-19, enrolled during active disease. Specimen: peripheral blood. This chain links TRBV6-5 with TRBJ1-4, with 8 bases aligning to TRBD1. The CDR3 DNA sequence: TGTGCCAGCGATCGGACAGGGAATGAAAAACTGTTTTTT. This translates into CASDRTGNEKLFF.